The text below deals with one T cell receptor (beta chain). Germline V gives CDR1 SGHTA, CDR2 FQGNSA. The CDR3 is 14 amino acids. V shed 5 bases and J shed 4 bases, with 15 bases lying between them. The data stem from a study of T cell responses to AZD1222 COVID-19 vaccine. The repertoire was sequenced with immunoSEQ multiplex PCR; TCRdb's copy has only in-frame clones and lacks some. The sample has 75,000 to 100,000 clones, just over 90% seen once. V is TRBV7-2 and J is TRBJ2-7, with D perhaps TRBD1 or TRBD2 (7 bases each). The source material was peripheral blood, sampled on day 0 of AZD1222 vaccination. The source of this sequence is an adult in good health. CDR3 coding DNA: TGTGCCAGCAGCCAAAGCGGGACAGAGTACGAGCAGTACTTC. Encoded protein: CASSQSGTEYEQYF.